The clone carrying this T cell receptor (beta chain) was detected only a few times. The antigen is undetermined. This record belongs to a study of T-cell memory formation after mild COVID-19. Notes on the study in general: CD4/CD8 balance characterized clones contracting day 15 to 85, and CD4+ skew characterized later expanders.

The CDR3 spans 13 residues. The germline V gene encodes CDR1 ENHRY and CDR2 SYGVKD. The V and J ends lost 11 bases and 3 bases respectively, with 14 bases between them. MiXCR, run by TCRdb on the 5' RACE reads, gives a single entry per CDR3 protein. There are around 210,000 distinct CDR3 sequences in the sample; over 9% occur only once, and roughly 4% lies in the top ten. The sample comprised PBMCs or a T cell subset sorted from them (not recorded which). This receptor was identified in a man aged 18 to 29 who had mild COVID-19 (a few samples of this study predate the infection). Cell type and time point are not known. The chain couples TRBV10-3 to TRBJ2-4; D possibly corresponds to TRBD2 (5 bases). The CDR3 nucleotides read TGTGCCGTCCGAGGGATAAGCAAAAACATTCAGTACTTC. Its protein product is CAVRGISKNIQYF.